This record concerns one TCR beta chain sequence. What it recognizes is unknown. Cells designated naive CD8 were CD45RO-negative and were positively selected for CCR7, with terminally differentiated effector memory CD45RA+ cells excluded. Germline V gene sequence: CDR1 DFQATT, CDR2 SNEGSKA (reference sequence). CDR3 length equals 11 residues. Trimming removed 5 bases from V and 7 bases from J, with 11 bases in between. Genomic DNA belonging to each subset was distributed in equal measure over several immunoSEQ plates. Assay used: immunoSEQ multiplex PCR; TCRdb lists only in-frame clones, some missing. The data hold roughly 2 million clones, with about 94% observed a single time. This entry is derived from a study of shared clonotypes between healthy human individuals. Across the whole study: With ages of 18 to 49, the donors were two women and a few men. Overall study findings and caveats: Shared clonotypes across all four donors exceeded non-shared ones in generation probability. Naive subsets typically showed greater estimated richness than memory subsets.

The source of this sequence is a man between 18 and 35 years old in good health. This chain connects TRBV20-1 to TRBJ1-2; tentative D call: TRBD1 (5 bases). The sequencing sample was made of naive CD8+ T cells sorted from blood. The DNA of the CDR3 is TGCAGTGCTCCCGGGGGGTTTGGCTACACCTTC. Encoded protein: CSAPGGFGYTF.